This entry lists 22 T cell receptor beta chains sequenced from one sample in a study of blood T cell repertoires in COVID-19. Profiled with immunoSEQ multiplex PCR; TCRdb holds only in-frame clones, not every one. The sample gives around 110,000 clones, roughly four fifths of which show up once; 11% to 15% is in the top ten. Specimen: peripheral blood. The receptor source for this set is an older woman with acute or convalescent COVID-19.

This CDR3 is CATKPQGVYEQYF. The CDR3 region has the DNA TGTGCCACTAAACCCCAGGGGGTCTACGAGCAGTACTTC. The rearrangement links TRBV19 to TRBJ2-7; 7 nucleotides agree with TRBD1. This CDR3 is 13 amino acids long. CDR1 LNHDA and CDR2 SQIVND come from the germline V gene (reference sequence). J lost 3 bases, V lost 10 bases, and 9 bases had no gene match.

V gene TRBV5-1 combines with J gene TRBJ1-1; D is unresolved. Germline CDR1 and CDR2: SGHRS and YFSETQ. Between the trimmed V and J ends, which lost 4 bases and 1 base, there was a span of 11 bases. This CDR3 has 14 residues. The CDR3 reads CASSPMTPNTEAFF. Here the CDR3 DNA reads TGCGCCAGCAGCCCGATGACTCCGAACACTGAAGCTTTCTTT. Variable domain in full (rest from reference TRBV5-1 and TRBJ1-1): KAGVTQTPRYLIKTRGQQVTLSCSPISGHRSVSWYQQTPGQGLQFLFEYFSETQRNKGNFPGRFSGRQFSNSRSEMNVSTLELGDSALYLCASSPMTPNTEAFFGQGTRLTVV.

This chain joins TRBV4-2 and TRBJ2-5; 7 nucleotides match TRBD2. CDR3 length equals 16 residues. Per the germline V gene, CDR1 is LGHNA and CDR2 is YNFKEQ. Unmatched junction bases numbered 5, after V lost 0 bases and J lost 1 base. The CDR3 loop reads CASSQDWEGPQETQYF. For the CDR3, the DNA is TGTGCCAGCAGCCAAGATTGGGAGGGGCCCCAAGAGACCCAGTACTTC.

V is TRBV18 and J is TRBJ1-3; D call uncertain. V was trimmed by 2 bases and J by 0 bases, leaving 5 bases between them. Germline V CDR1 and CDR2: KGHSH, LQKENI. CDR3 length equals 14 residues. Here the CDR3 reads CASSPGSSGNTIYF. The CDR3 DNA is TGTGCCAGCTCACCAGGCTCCTCTGGAAACACCATATATTTT. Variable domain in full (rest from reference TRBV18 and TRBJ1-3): NAGVMQNPRHLVRRRGQEARLRCSPMKGHSHVYWYRQLPEEGLKFMVYLQKENIIDESGMPKERFSAEFPKEGPSILRIQQVVRGDSAAYFCASSPGSSGNTIYFGEGSWLTVV.

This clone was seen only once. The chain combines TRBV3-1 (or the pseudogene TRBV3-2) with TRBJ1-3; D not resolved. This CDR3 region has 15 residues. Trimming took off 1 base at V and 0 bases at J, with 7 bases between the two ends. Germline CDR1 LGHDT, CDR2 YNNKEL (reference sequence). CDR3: CASSQGYSSGNTIYF. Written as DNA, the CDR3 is TGTGCCAGCAGCCAAGGGTACAGCTCTGGAAACACCATATATTTT.

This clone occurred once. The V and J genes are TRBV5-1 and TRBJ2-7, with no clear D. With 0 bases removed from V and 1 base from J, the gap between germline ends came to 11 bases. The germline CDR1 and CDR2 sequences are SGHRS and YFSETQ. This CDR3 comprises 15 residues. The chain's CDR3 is CASSLGRPDSYEQYF. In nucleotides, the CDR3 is TGCGCCAGCAGCTTGGGCAGGCCCGATTCCTACGAGCAGTACTTC.

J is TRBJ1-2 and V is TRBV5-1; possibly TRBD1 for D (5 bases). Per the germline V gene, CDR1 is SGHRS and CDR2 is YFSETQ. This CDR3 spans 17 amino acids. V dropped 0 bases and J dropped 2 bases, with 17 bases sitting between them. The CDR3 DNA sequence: TGCGCCAGCAGCTTGGGGGGCCCAGCGGGGCCAAACTATGGCTACACCTTC. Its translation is CASSLGGPAGPNYGYTF. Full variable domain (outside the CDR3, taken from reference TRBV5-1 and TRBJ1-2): KAGVTQTPRYLIKTRGQQVTLSCSPISGHRSVSWYQQTPGQGLQFLFEYFSETQRNKGNFPGRFSGRQFSNSRSEMNVSTLELGDSALYLCASSLGGPAGPNYGYTFGSGTRLTVV.

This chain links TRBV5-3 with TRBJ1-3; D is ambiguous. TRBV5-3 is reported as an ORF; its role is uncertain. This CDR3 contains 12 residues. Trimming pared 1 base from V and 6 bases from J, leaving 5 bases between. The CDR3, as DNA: TGTGCCAGAAGCTTGAACTCAAACACCATATATTTT. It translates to CARSLNSNTIYF.

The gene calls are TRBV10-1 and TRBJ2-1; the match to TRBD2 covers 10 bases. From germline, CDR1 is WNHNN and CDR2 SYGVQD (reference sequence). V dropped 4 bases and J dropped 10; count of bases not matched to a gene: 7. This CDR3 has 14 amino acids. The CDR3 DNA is TGCGCCAGCAGTGGCGGGACTAGCGAGGGGGAGCAGTTCTTC. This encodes CASSGGTSEGEQFF.

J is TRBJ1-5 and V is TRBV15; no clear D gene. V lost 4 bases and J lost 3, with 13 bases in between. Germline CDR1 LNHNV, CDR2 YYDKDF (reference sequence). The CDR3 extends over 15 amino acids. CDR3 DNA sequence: TGTGCCACCAGCACCTATGGGAGTTCCAATCAGCCCCAGCATTTT. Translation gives CATSTYGSSNQPQHF.

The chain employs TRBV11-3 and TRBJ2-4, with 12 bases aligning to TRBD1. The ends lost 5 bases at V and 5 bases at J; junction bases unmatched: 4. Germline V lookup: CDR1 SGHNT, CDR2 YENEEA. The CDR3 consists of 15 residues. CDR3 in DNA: TGTGCCAGCAGCCGGGACAGGGGGCCCGAAAACATTCAGTACTTC. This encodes CASSRDRGPENIQYF.

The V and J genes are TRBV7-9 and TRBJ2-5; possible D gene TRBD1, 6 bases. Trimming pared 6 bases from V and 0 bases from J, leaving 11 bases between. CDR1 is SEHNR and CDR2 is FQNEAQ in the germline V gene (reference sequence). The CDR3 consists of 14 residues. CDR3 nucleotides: TGTGCCAGCAGTCACCGGACAGACCAAGAGACCCAGTACTTC. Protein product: CASSHRTDQETQYF.

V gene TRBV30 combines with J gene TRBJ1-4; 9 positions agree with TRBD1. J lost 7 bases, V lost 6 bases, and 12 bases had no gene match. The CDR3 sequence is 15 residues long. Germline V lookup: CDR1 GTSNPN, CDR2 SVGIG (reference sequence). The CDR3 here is CACTARDRVGEKLFF. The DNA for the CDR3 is TGTGCCTGCACAGCCCGGGACAGGGTCGGTGAAAAACTGTTTTTT.

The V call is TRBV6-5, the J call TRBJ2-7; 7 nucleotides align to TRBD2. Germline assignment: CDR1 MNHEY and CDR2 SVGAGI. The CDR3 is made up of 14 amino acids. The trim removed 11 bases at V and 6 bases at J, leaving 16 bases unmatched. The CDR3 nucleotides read TGTGCCTATACTAGCGATCGAGATCGGTTCGAGCAGTACTTC. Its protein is CAYTSDRDRFEQYF.

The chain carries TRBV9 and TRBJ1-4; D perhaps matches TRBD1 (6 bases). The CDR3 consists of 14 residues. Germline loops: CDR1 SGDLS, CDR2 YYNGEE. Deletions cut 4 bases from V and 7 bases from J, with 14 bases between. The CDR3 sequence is CASSPPGGREKLFF. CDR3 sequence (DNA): TGTGCCAGCAGCCCGCCGGGGGGGCGTGAAAAACTGTTTTTT.

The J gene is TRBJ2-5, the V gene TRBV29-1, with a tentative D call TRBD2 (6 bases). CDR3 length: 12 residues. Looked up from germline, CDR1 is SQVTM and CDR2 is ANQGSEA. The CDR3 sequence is CATEGTQETQYF. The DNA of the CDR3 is TGCGCAACTGAGGGGACTCAAGAGACCCAGTACTTC.

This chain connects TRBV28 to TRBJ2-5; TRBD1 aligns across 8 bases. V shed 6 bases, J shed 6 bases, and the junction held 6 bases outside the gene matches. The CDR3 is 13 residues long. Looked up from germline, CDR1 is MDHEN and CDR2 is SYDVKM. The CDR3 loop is CASRTGELQTQYF. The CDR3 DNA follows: TGTGCCAGCAGGACAGGGGAACTACAGACCCAGTACTTC.

CDR3 amino acids: CAWSQQGAPEQYF. For the CDR3, the DNA is TGTGCCTGGAGTCAGCAGGGGGCGCCCGAGCAGTACTTC. The V and J genes are TRBV30 and TRBJ2-7; the match to TRBD1 covers 8 bases. The germline V gene encodes CDR1 GTSNPN and CDR2 SVGIG (reference sequence). After removal of 2 bases from V and 6 bases from J, the junction contained 6 bases not matched to a gene. The CDR3 has 13 amino acids.

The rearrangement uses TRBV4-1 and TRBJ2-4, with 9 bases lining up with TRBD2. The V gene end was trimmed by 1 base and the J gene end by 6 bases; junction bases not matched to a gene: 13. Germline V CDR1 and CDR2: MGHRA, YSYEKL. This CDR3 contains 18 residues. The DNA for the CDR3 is TGCGCCAGCAGCCAAGGATTGTTAGCGGGAGTGAGTAGAAACATTCAGTACTTC. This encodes CASSQGLLAGVSRNIQYF.

CDR3: CASSLRGGAGEKLFF. CDR3 sequence (DNA): TGTGCCAGCAGTTTACGAGGGGGCGCGGGTGAAAAACTGTTTTTT. The chain is built from TRBV27 and TRBJ1-4; 7 bases line up with TRBD1. The CDR3 has 15 amino acids. V shed 2 bases, J shed 7 bases, and the junction held 7 bases outside the gene matches. In germline, CDR1 is MNHEY, CDR2 SMNVEV (reference sequence).

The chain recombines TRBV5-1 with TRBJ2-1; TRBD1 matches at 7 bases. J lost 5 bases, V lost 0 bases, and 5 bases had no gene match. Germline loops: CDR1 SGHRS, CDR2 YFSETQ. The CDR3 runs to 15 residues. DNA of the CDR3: TGCGCCAGCAGCTTGGCGCCAGGGGGAAACAATGAGCAGTTCTTC. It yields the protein CASSLAPGGNNEQFF.

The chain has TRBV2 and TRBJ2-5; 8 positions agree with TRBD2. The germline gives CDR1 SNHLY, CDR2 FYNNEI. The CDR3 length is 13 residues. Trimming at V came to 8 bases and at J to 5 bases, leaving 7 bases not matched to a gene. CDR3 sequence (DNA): TGTGCCAGCTCCCGGGGACTAGTGGAGACCCAGTACTTC. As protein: CASSRGLVETQYF. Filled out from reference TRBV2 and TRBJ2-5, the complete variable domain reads EPEVTQTPSHQVTQMGQEVILRCVPISNHLYFYWYRQILGQKVEFLVSFYNNEISEKSEIFDDQFSVERPDGSNFTLKIRSTKLEDSAMYFCASSRGLVETQYFGPGTRLLVL.